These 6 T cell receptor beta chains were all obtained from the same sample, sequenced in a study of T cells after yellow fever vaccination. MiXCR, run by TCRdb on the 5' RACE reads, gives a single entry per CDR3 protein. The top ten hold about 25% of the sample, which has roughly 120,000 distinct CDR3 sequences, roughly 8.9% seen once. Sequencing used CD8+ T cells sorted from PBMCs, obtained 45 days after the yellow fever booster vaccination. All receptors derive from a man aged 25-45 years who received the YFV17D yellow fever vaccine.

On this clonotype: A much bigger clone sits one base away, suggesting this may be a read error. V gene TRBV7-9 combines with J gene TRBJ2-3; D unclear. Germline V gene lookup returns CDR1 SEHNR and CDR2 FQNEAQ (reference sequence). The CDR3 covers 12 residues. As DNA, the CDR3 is TGTGCCTGCAGCGATCAGAGTGATACGCAGTATTTT. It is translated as CACSDQSDTQYF.

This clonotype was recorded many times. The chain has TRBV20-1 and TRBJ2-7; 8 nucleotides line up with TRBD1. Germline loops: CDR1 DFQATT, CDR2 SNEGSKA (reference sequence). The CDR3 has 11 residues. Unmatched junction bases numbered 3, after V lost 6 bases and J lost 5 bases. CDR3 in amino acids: CSAQTGDEQYF. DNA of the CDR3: TGCAGTGCCCAGACAGGGGACGAGCAGTACTTC.

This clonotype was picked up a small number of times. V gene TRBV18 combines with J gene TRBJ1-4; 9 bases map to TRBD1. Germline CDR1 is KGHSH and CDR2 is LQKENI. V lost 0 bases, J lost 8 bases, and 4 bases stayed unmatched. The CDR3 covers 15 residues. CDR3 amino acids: CASSPPGQGGEKLFF. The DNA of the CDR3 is TGTGCCAGCTCACCACCGGGACAGGGTGGGGAAAAACTGTTTTTT.

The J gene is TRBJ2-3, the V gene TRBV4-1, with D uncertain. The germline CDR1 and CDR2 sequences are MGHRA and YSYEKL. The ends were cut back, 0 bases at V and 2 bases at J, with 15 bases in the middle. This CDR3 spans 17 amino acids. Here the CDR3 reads CASSQETENYLTDTQYF. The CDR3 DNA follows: TGCGCCAGCAGCCAAGAAACCGAAAACTACCTCACAGATACGCAGTATTTT.

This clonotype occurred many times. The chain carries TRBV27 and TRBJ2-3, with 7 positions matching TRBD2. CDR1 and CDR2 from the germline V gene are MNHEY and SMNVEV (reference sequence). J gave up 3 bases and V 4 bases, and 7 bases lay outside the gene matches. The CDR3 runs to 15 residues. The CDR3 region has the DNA TGTGCCAGCAGTTCAACGGCGGGAGAAACAGATACGCAGTATTTT. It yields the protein CASSSTAGETDTQYF.

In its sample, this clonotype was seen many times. The chain's CDR3 is CSARDGEVLYEQYF. CDR3 nucleotide sequence: TGCAGTGCTAGAGATGGTGAAGTCCTCTACGAGCAGTACTTC. This rearrangement joins TRBV20-1 to TRBJ2-7; D is unresolved. The CDR3 loop spans 14 amino acids. Germline V gives CDR1 DFQATT, CDR2 SNEGSKA (reference sequence). V lost 0 bases to trimming and J lost 3 bases, with 12 bases between them.